This T cell receptor (beta chain) was identified in a study of response to subunit inactivated influenza vaccine. General study points: Every seasonal influenza vaccination brings in few new T cells, the authors suggested.

One entry per CDR3 protein, called by TCRdb with MiXCR from the RT-PCR reads. The sample lists about half a million distinct CDR3 sequences; roughly 8.2% were seen once. This clonotype showed up just a few times. The target antigen is unknown. Germline values: CDR1 SGHKS, CDR2 YYEKEE (reference sequence). The V end was cut by 0 bases, the J end by 8 bases, with 12 bases between. The CDR3 length is 15 residues. The TCR originated in a man in his fifties or sixties who received an inactivated influenza vaccine. The chain uses TRBV5-5 and TRBJ1-6; possibly TRBD1 for D (5 bases). Sequenced here: PBMCs from blood, sampled roughly 24 months after vaccination. CDR3 sequence reads: CASSLADKGHSPLHF. CDR3 in DNA: TGTGCCAGCAGCTTGGCGGACAAGGGGCATTCACCCCTCCACTTT.